The sequence of this TCR beta chain was determined in a study of T cells in narcolepsy. In the case of this clone: Antigen: not known.

CDR1 is LGHNA and CDR2 is YSLEER in the germline V gene. The CDR3 has 18 residues. Trimming took 0 bases from V and 2 from J, leaving 20 bases between them. The repertoire was sequenced with immunoSEQ multiplex PCR; TCRdb's copy has only in-frame clones and lacks some. The sample yields about 24,000 clones, less than 70% seen once. Study-level points and caveats: Same-patient CSF and blood CD4+ T cell clonotypes included HCRT-specific and TRIB2-specific autoreactive ones. Some memory CD4+ repertoires had no autoreactive clone sequences.

The sample taken for sequencing was memory (CD45RA-) CD4+ T cells from blood. This clonotype originated in a human donor in good health. The chain links TRBV4-3 to TRBJ2-7; no firm D call. CDR3 nucleotides: TGCGCCAGCAGCCAAGAGTTAAGTCGGGCGTGGCAGCCCTACGAGCAGTACTTC. Residues: CASSQELSRAWQPYEQYF.